Shown below are 19 T cell receptor beta chains from a single sample sequenced in a study of T cell responses to AZD1222 COVID-19 vaccine. This table comes from immunoSEQ multiplex PCR, and its TCRdb copy is limited to in-frame clones, with some not included. The repertoire has 95,000 to 150,000 clones, roughly 90% of them found once; the top ten carry 8% to 9.5%. The starting material was peripheral blood, obtained on day 0 of AZD1222 vaccination. The source of these receptors is an adult in good health.

The CDR3: CASSEAPTGSGTDTQYF. DNA of the CDR3: TGTGCCAGCAGTGAAGCACCGACAGGTTCCGGCACAGATACGCAGTATTTT. J is TRBJ2-3 and V is TRBV2, with D possibly matching TRBD1 (6 bases). This CDR3 is 17 amino acids long. CDR1 is SNHLY, CDR2 FYNNEI, per germline. Trimming took 0 bases from V and 1 from J, leaving 14 bases between them.

The V and J genes are TRBV30 and TRBJ1-2, with 7 bases that match TRBD1. V dropped 2 bases and J dropped 7; count of bases not matched to a gene: 4. Germline values: CDR1 GTSNPN, CDR2 SVGIG (reference sequence). This CDR3 contains 12 residues. CDR3 nucleotide sequence: TGTGCCTGGAGTTCACCAGGGGGTGGCTACACCTTC. Its translation: CAWSSPGGGYTF.

Comment on this clone: Mismatch with germline at one junction end may stem from a read error. The chain has TRBV25-1 and TRBJ1-1, with unresolved D. CDR1 MGHDK and CDR2 SYGVNS come from the germline V gene. CDR3 size: 14 residues. The CDR3 region has the DNA TGTGCCAGCAGTGCGTCTCCCTTGAACGCTGAAGCTTTCTTT. It codes for CASSASPLNAEAFF. The full variable domain, completed using reference TRBV25-1 and TRBJ1-1, is EADIYQTPRYLVIGTGKKITLECSQTMGHDKMYWYQQDPGMELHLIHYSYGVNSTEKGDLSSESTVSRIRTEHFPLTLESARPSHTSQYLCASSASPLNAEAFFGQGTRLTVV.

The CDR3 nucleotides read TGTGCCAGTAGTATAGGGACAGTGAACACTGAAGCTTTCTTT. Protein product: CASSIGTVNTEAFF. The rearrangement links TRBV19 to TRBJ1-1, with TRBD1 as a possible D gene (6 bases). With 1 base removed from V and 0 bases from J, the gap between germline ends came to 6 bases. The CDR3 runs 14 residues. Germline loops: CDR1 LNHDA, CDR2 SQIVND (reference sequence).

V gene TRBV6-5 combines with J gene TRBJ1-1, with D unclear. V dropped 4 bases and J dropped 6 bases, with 9 bases sitting between them. The V gene's germline CDR1 is MNHEY and CDR2 SVGAGI. There are 12 residues in the CDR3. The CDR3 is CASSSRSSEAFF. The CDR3 DNA reads as TGTGCCAGCAGTTCCAGGAGCTCTGAAGCTTTCTTT.

The chain carries TRBV12-3 or TRBV12-4 and TRBJ1-1; D gene unclear. Trimming shortened V by 3 bases and J by 4 bases, and 6 bases separated the two germline ends. The CDR3 has 12 residues. CDR3 coding DNA: TGTGCCAGCAGTTTCTGGGCCACTGAAGCTTTCTTT. Translated: CASSFWATEAFF.

J is TRBJ2-7 and V is TRBV10-2; D remains unclear. V was trimmed by 7 bases and J by 0 bases, leaving 16 bases between them. The CDR3 consists of 15 residues. Germline lookup yields CDR1 WSHSY and CDR2 SAAADI. CDR3 loop: CASTPRRGNSYEQYF. The CDR3 DNA follows: TGCGCCAGCACCCCCCGGCGAGGCAACTCCTACGAGCAGTACTTC.

This chain connects TRBV28 to TRBJ1-2; no clear D. Germline V gene sequence: CDR1 MDHEN, CDR2 SYDVKM. The CDR3 extends over 11 amino acids. Trimming took off 3 bases at V and 4 bases at J, with 3 bases between the two ends. The CDR3 spells CASSLTYGYTF. The CDR3 DNA follows: TGTGCCAGCAGTTTGACCTATGGCTACACCTTC.

V gene TRBV30 combines with J gene TRBJ2-7, with D perhaps matching TRBD2 (5 bases). V lost 4 bases and J 2 bases, leaving 18 bases between the germline ends. The CDR3 totals 15 residues. In germline, CDR1 is GTSNPN, CDR2 SVGIG (reference sequence). The CDR3 region is CAWKPTHGRTYEQYF. CDR3 bases: TGTGCCTGGAAACCGACCCATGGGAGAACCTACGAGCAGTACTTC.

The chain links TRBV7-6 to TRBJ1-6, with no clear D. The CDR3 spans 19 residues. The V gene lost 1 base and the J gene lost 9 bases, with 25 bases spanning the gap. CDR1 and CDR2 (germline): SGHVS, FNYEAQ. The CDR3 DNA reads as TGTGCCAGCAGCTTAGGCCGAGGAACTATGTTCCTGGGTGGTTCACCCCTCCACTTT. Protein product: CASSLGRGTMFLGGSPLHF.

The chain is built from TRBV5-1 and TRBJ1-1, with D uncertain. The germline V and J ends were trimmed by 0 bases and 4 bases, with 10 bases remaining between them. This CDR3 is built from 14 residues. The germline gives CDR1 SGHRS, CDR2 YFSETQ. CDR3 loop: CASSLAPQFTEAFF. CDR3 in DNA: TGCGCCAGCAGCTTGGCCCCGCAGTTCACTGAAGCTTTCTTT.

The count of this clone is one. CDR3 amino acids: CASSPEPNSGRGYNEQFF. The DNA of the CDR3 is TGCGCCAGCAGCCCCGAACCTAATAGCGGGAGGGGGTACAATGAGCAGTTCTTC. V and J are TRBV5-1 and TRBJ2-1; TRBD2 matches 11 bases. CDR3 length equals 18 residues. With 4 bases clipped from V and 4 bases from J, the junction kept 13 bases outside the gene matches. Per the germline V gene, CDR1 is SGHRS and CDR2 is YFSETQ.

The chain recombines TRBV30 with TRBJ2-7; D unclear. Trimming removed 0 bases at V and 5 bases at J, with 8 bases between. CDR3 size: 12 residues. The germline gives CDR1 GTSNPN, CDR2 SVGIG (reference sequence). The CDR3 loop reads CAWSVRAHEQYF. The CDR3 DNA sequence: TGTGCCTGGAGTGTACGGGCTCACGAGCAGTACTTC. The full variable domain, rest sourced from reference TRBV30 and TRBJ2-7, is SQTIHQWPATLVQPVGSPLSLECTVEGTSNPNLYWYRQAAGRGLQLLFYSVGIGQISSEVPQNLSASRPQDRQFILSSKKLLLSDSGFYLCAWSVRAHEQYFGPGTRLTVT.

The rearrangement uses TRBV19 and TRBJ2-6; the D is unclear. Looked up from germline, CDR1 is LNHDA and CDR2 is SQIVND (reference sequence). The CDR3 is 16 amino acids. Trimming took 0 bases from V and 0 from J, leaving 6 bases between them. The CDR3 sequence: CASSIDPDSGANVLTF. CDR3 in DNA: TGTGCCAGTAGTATAGATCCGGACTCTGGGGCCAACGTCCTGACTTTC.

The chain combines TRBV3-1 (or the pseudogene TRBV3-2) with TRBJ1-4; TRBD1 aligns across 8 bases. J lost 8 bases, V lost 4 bases, and 3 bases had no gene match. CDR1 is LGHDT and CDR2 is YNNKEL in the germline V gene (reference sequence). The CDR3 length is 13 residues. The CDR3 bases are TGTGCCAGCAGCCGACAGGGGAAGGAAAAACTGTTTTTT. Amino acids: CASSRQGKEKLFF.

The J gene is TRBJ2-7, the V gene TRBV6-5; tentative D call: TRBD1 (7 bases). This CDR3 spans 15 amino acids. Trimming took 6 bases from V and 3 from J, leaving 18 bases between them. Germline CDR1 MNHEY, CDR2 SVGAGI. The CDR3 protein is CASSDITGDFYEQYF. DNA for the CDR3: TGTGCCAGCAGCGATATTACAGGGGACTTCTACGAGCAGTACTTC.

The chain employs TRBV6-5 and TRBJ2-2, with TRBD2 matching over 14 bases. After removal of 4 bases from V and 5 bases from J, the junction contained 3 bases not matched to a gene. The CDR3 covers 16 residues. Per germline, CDR1 MNHEY and CDR2 SVGAGI. CDR3: CASSSRTSGGTGELFF. For the CDR3, the DNA is TGTGCCAGCAGTTCTCGGACTAGCGGGGGGACCGGGGAGCTGTTTTTT.

The chain couples TRBV2 to TRBJ1-3; D is ambiguous. The V gene lost 1 base and the J gene lost 3 bases, with 10 bases spanning the gap. CDR1 is SNHLY, CDR2 FYNNEI, per germline. The CDR3 sequence is 15 residues long. Here the CDR3 DNA reads TGTGCCAGCAGTGAAGTGGTAGGGATTGGAAACACCATATATTTT. As protein: CASSEVVGIGNTIYF.

This clone was counted a few times. The chain is built from TRBV27 and TRBJ1-2; TRBD1 aligns across 9 bases. This CDR3 region has 14 residues. With V trimmed by 4 bases and J by 5 bases, 5 bases remained unmatched. In germline, CDR1 is MNHEY, CDR2 SMNVEV (reference sequence). The CDR3 DNA reads as TGTGCCAGCAGTTCCACAGGGGGCGGGTATGGCTACACCTTC. The encoded protein is CASSSTGGGYGYTF.